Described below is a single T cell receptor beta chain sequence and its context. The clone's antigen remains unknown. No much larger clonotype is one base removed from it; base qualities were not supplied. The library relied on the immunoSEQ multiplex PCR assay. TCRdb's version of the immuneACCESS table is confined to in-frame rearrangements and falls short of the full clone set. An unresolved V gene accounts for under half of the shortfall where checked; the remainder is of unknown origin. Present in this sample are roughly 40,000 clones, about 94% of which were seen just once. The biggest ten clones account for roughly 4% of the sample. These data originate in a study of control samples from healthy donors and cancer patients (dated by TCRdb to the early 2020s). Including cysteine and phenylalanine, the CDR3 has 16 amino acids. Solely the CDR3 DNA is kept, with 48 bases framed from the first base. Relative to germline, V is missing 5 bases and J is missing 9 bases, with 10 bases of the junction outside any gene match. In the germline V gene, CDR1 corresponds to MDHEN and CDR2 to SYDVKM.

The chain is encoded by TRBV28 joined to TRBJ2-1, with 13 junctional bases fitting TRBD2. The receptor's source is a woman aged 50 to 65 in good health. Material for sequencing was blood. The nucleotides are TGTGCCAGCAGTCCATTGACTAGCGGGGGGCGGCGTGAGCAGTTCTTC. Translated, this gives CASSPLTSGGRREQFF.